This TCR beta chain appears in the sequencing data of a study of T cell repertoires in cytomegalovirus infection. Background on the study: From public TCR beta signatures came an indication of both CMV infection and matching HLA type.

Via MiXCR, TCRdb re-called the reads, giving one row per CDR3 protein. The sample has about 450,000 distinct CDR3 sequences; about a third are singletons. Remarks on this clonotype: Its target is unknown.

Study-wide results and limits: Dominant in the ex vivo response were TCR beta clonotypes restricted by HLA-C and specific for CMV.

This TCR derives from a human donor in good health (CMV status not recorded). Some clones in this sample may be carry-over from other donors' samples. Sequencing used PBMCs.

As DNA, the CDR3 is TGCAGTGCTAGAGAACCTGGGACGCCTCGGCCCTATGGCTACACCTTC. It encodes CSAREPGTPRPYGYTF. The rearrangement links TRBV20-1 to TRBJ1-2, with D possibly matching TRBD1 (5 bases). V lost 0 bases to trimming and J lost 4 bases, with 18 bases between them. Germline V gene data show CDR1 as DFQATT and CDR2 as SNEGSKA (reference sequence). The CDR3 loop spans 16 amino acids.